This TCR beta chain was found in a study of human T cells and chemical hapten exposure. Study information: Each week of the roughly 23-week study, patients had diphenylcyclopropenone applied to the scalp. Study-wide results and caveats: Against controls, expanded TCRs gave rise to significantly more large CDR3 similarity clusters.

Time point meaning: patch test 1, 2 weeks after DPC sensitization. Sample treatment: therapeutic diphenylcyclopropenone sensitization with weekly scalp DPC. The germline gives CDR1 SGHRS, CDR2 YFSETQ. The V and J ends lost 1 base and 2 bases respectively, with 12 bases between them. The CDR3 length is 15 residues. The library tagged individual cDNA molecules with unique molecular identifiers. Authors' processing steps: Per-sample TCR counts ranged from 23,224 to 690,600, median approximately 98,000. A single record per CDR3 protein comes from TCRdb applying MiXCR to the RACE reads. For this entry, the V and J calls and clone size follow TCRdb and not the study's own pipeline. The sample yields roughly 180,000 distinct CDR3 sequences, about 14% seen once. This clonotype turned up a few times. Its antigen is currently unknown.

This receptor was obtained from a woman aged 25 to 45 with alopecia areata. Some clones in this sample may be carry-over from other donors' samples. Sequencing used whole blood, obtained in connection with sensitization to the hapten diphenylcyclopropenone (DPC). The chain combines TRBV5-1 with TRBJ1-2; TRBD1 is a possible D gene (6 bases). This CDR3 reads CASSLSGGDNYGYTF. For the CDR3, the DNA is TGCGCCAGCAGCTTGTCTGGGGGCGACAACTATGGCTACACCTTC.